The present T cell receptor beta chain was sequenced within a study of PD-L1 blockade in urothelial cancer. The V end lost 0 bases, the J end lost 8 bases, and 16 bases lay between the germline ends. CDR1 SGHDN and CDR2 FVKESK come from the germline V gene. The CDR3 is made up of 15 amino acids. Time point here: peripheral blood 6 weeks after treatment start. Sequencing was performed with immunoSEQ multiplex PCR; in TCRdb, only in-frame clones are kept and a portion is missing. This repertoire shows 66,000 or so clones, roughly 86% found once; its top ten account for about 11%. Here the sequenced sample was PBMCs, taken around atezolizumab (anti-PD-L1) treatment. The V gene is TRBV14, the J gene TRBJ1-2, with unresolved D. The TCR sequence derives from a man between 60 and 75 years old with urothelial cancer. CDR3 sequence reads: CASSQEHLVSPGYTF. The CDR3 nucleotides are TGTGCCAGCAGCCAAGAGCACTTAGTTTCCCCCGGCTACACCTTC.